The T cell receptor beta chain under discussion was sequenced for a study of graft-versus-host responses after intestinal transplantation. The protocol was immunoSEQ multiplex PCR, while the TCRdb copy is restricted to in-frame clones and leaves out a portion. The sample lists about 6,900 clones; roughly 28% were seen once. The study plated some 200,000 CFSE-labeled responders with some 200,000 irradiated, violet-dye-labeled stimulators. Post-reaction sorting isolated proliferating CFSE-low CD3+CD4+ and CD3+CD8+ responders. This CDR3 has 16 residues. V lost 1 base to trimming and J lost 0 bases, with 15 bases between them. Germline lookup yields CDR1 SQVTM and CDR2 ANQGSEA.

The genes are TRBV29-1 and TRBJ1-1, with D possibly TRBD1 on 6 matching bases. The sequence was collected from a human patient who was an organ donor for intestinal transplantation. The input for sequencing was alloreactive CD8+ T cells from a mixed lymphocyte reaction culture, taken before transplantation. Sample subset: CFSE-low proliferating T cells sorted from roughly 6-day pre-transplant mixed lymphocyte reaction (GvH or HvG direction). The DNA for the CDR3 is TGCAGCGTTGAAGTTTTGGGAGGGGACATGAACACTGAAGCTTTCTTT. Amino acids: CSVEVLGGDMNTEAFF. The entire variable domain, with the rest obtained from reference TRBV29-1 and TRBJ1-1, is as follows: SAVISQKPSRDICQRGTSLTIQCQVDSQVTMMFWYRQQPGQSLTLIATANQGSEATYESGFVIDKFPISRPNLTFSTLTVSNMSPEDSSIYLCSVEVLGGDMNTEAFFGQGTRLTVV.